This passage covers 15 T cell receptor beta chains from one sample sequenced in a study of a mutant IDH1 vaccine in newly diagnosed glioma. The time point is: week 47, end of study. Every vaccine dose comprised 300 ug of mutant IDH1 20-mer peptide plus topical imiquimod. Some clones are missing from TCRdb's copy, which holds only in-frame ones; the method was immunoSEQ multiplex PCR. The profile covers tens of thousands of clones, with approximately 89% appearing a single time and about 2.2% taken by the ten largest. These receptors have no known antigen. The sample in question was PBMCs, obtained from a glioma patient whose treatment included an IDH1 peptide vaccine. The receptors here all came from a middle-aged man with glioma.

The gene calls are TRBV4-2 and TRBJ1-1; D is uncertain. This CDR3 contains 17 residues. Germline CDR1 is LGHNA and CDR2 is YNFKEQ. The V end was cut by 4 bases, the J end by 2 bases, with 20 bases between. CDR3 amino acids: CASSRQILGSGNTEAFF. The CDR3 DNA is TGTGCCAGCAGCCGACAAATCTTGGGAAGCGGAAACACTGAAGCTTTCTTT.

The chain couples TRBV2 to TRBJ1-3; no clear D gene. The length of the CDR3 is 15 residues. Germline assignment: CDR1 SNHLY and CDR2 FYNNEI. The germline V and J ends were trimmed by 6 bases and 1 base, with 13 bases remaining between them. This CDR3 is CASSTQRSSGNTIYF. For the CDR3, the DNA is TGTGCCAGCAGCACACAGCGTTCTTCTGGAAACACCATATATTTT.

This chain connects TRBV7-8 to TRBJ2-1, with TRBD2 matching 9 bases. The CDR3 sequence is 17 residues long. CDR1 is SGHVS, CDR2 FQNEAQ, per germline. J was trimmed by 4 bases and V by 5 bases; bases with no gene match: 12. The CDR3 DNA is TGTGCCAGCAGCCACACCGCAGGCGGGAGGGATTACAATGAGCAGTTCTTC. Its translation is CASSHTAGGRDYNEQFF.

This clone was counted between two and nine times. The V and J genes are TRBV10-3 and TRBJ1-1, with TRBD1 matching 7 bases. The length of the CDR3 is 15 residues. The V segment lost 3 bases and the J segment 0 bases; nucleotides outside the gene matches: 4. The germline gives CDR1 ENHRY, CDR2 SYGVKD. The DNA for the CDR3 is TGTGCCATCAGTGATACGGACAGGATGAACACTGAAGCTTTCTTT. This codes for CAISDTDRMNTEAFF.

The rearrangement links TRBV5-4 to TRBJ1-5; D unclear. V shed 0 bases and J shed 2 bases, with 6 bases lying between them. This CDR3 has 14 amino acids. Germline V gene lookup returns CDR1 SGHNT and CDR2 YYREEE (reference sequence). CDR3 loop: CASSLAGGNQPQHF. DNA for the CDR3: TGTGCCAGCAGCTTGGCTGGGGGCAATCAGCCCCAGCATTTT.

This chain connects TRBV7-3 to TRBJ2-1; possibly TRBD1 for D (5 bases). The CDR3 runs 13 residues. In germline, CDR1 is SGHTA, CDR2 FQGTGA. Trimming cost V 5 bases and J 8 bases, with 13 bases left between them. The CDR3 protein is CASSRRGVDEQFF. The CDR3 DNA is TGTGCCAGCAGCCGAAGGGGCGTGGATGAGCAGTTCTTC.

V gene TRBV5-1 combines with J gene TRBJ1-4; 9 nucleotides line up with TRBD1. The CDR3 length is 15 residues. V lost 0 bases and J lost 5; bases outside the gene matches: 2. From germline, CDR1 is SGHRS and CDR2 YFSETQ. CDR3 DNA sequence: TGCGCCAGCAGCTTGGACAGGGGGCGAAATGAAAAACTGTTTTTT. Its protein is CASSLDRGRNEKLFF.

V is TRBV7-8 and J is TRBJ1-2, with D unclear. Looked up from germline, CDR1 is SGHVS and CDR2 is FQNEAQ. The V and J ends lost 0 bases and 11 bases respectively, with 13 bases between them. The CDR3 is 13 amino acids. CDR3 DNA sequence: TGTGCCAGCAGCTTAGCGTTTGAGGGTCGTTACACCTTC. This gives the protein CASSLAFEGRYTF. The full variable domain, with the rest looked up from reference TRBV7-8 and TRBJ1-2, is GAGVSQSPRYKVAKRGQDVALRCDPISGHVSLFWYQQALGQGPEFLTYFQNEAQLDKSGLPSDRFFAERPEGSVSTLKIQRTQQEDSAVYLCASSLAFEGRYTFGSGTRLTVV.

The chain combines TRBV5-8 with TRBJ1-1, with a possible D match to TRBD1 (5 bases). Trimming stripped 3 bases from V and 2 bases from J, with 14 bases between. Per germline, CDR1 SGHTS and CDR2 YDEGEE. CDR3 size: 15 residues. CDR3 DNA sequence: TGTGCCAGCAGCTCGGGGGTCCGGGCAAACACTGAAGCTTTCTTT. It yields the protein CASSSGVRANTEAFF.

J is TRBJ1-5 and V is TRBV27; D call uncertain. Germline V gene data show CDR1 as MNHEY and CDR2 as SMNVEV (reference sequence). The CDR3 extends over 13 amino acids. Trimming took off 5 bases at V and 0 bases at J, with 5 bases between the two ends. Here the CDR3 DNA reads TGTGCCAGCAGTCCCTATAGCAATCAGCCCCAGCATTTT. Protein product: CASSPYSNQPQHF.

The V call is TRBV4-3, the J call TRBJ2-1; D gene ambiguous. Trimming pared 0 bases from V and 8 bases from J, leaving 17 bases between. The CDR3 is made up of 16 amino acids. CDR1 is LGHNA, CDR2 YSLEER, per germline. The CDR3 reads CASSQEFMSLGYEQFF. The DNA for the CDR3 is TGCGCCAGCAGCCAAGAATTTATGAGCCTGGGGTATGAGCAGTTCTTC.

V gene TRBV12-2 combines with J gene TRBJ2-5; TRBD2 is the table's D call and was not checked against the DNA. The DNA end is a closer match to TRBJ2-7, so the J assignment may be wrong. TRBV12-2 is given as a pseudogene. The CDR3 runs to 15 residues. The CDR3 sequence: CASRFGTSESYEQYF. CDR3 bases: TGTGCAAGTCGCTTCGGGACTAGCGAGTCCTACGAGCAGTACTTC.

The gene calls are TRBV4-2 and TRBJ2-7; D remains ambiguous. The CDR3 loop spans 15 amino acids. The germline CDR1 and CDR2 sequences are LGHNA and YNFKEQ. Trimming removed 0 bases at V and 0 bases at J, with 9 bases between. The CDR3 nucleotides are TGTGCCAGCAGCCAAGAAGGGTCGACCTCCTACGAGCAGTACTTC. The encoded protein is CASSQEGSTSYEQYF.

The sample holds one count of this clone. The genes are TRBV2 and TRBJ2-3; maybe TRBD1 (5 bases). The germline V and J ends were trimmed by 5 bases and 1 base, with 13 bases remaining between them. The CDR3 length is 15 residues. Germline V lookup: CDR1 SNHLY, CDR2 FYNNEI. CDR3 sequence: CASSLSQGGTDTQYF. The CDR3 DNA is TGTGCCAGCAGTTTAAGCCAGGGTGGCACAGATACGCAGTATTTT.

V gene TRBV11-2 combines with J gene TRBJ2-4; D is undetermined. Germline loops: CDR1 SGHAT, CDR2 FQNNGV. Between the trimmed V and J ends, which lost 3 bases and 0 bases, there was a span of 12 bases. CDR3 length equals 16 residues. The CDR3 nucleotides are TGTGCCAGCAGCTTTGAACGGCTCTTAGCCAAAAACATTCAGTACTTC. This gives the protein CASSFERLLAKNIQYF. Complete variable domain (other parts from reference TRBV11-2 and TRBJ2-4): EAGVAQSPRYKIIEKRQSVAFWCNPISGHATLYWYQQILGQGPKLLIQFQNNGVVDDSQLPKDRFSAERLKGVDSTLKIQPAKLEDSAVYLCASSFERLLAKNIQYFGAGTRLSVL.